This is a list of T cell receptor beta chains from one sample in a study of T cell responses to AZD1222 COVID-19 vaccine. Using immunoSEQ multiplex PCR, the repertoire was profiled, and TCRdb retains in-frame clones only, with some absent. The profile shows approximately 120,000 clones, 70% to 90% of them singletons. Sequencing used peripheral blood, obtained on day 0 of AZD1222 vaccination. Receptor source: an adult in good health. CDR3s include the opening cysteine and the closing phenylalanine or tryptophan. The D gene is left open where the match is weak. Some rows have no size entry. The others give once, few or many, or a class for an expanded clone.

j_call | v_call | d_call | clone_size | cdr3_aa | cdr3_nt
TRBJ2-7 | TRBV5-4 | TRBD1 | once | CASSWVGTGIGEQYF | TGTGCCAGCAGTTGGGTGGGGACAGGGATCGGAGAGCAGTACTTC
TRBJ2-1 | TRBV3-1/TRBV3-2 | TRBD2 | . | CASSQDLSGGRYNEQFF | TGTGCCAGCAGCCAGGACCTTAGCGGGGGGAGGTACAATGAGCAGTTCTTC
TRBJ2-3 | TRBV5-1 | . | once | CASSPDGGVGTDTQYF | TGCGCCAGCAGCCCTGACGGAGGGGTGGGCACAGATACGCAGTATTTT
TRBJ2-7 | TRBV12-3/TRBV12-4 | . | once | CASSFQLYEQYF | TGTGCCAGCAGTTTTCAACTTTACGAGCAGTACTTC
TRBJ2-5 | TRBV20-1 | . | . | CSASRGPTHDQETQYF | TGCAGTGCTAGTCGTGGACCCACCCACGACCAAGAGACCCAGTACTTC
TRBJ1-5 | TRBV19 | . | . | CASTVGLGPGGQPQHF | TGTGCCAGTACCGTGGGTTTGGGCCCGGGCGGTCAGCCCCAGCATTTT
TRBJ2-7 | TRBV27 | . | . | CASSFRGLPLEQYF | TGTGCCAGCAGTTTCCGGGGTCTCCCCCTCGAGCAGTACTTC
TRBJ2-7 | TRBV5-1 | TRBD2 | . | CASSFRVAGGEQYF | TGCGCCAGCAGCTTTCGGGTAGCGGGAGGCGAGCAGTACTTC
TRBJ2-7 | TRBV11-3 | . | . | CASSPSRFSYEQYF | TGTGCCAGCAGCCCATCGAGATTTTCCTACGAGCAGTACTTC
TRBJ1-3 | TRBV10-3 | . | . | CAISESPGTTQSSGNTIYF | TGTGCCATCAGTGAGTCTCCCGGGACGACCCAGAGCTCTGGAAACACCATATATTTT
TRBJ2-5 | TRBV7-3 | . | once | CASSPGSQGLRETQYF | TGTGCCAGCAGCCCCGGATCGCAGGGGCTGAGGGAGACCCAGTACTTC
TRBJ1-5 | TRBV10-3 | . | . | CAISELREQPQHF | TGTGCCATCAGTGAGCTCAGGGAACAGCCCCAGCATTTT
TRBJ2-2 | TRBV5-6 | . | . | CASSFPATGELFF | TGTGCCAGCAGCTTCCCAGCCACCGGGGAGCTGTTTTTT
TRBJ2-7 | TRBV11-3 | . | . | CASNWGPRF | TGTGCCAGCAATTGGGGGCCCCGCTTC
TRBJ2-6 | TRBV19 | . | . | CASLNRREAGANVLTF | TGTGCCTCACTTAATAGGAGGGAAGCTGGGGCCAACGTCCTGACTTTC
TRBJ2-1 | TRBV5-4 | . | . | CASSSGAGIVNEQFF | TGTGCCAGCAGCTCCGGCGCAGGAATTGTCAATGAGCAGTTCTTC
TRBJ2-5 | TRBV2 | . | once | CASGAFGGVETQYF | TGTGCCAGCGGCGCGTTTGGGGGCGTAGAGACCCAGTACTTC
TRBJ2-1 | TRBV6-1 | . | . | CASSERQGGVNEQFF | TGTGCCAGCAGTGAGAGGCAGGGAGGTGTCAATGAGCAGTTCTTC
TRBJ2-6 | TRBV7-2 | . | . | CASSLDRPFSGANVLTF | TGTGCCAGCAGCTTAGATCGTCCGTTTTCTGGGGCCAACGTCCTGACTTTC
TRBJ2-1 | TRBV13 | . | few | CASSPRAGNEQFF | TGTGCCAGCAGCCCACGGGCAGGCAATGAGCAGTTCTTC
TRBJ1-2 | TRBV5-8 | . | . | CASRVHRGQGYGYTF | TGTGCCAGCAGAGTACATCGGGGGCAGGGCTATGGCTACACCTTC
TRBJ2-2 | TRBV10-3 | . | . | CAISESASTGELFF | TGTGCCATCAGTGAGTCGGCGAGCACCGGGGAGCTGTTTTTT
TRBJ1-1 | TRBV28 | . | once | CASSPEGGGNTEAFF | TGTGCCAGCAGTCCCGAGGGTGGGGGGAACACTGAAGCTTTCTTT
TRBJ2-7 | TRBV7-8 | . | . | CASSSRQPPYEQYF | TGTGCCAGCAGCTCCAGACAGCCTCCCTACGAGCAGTACTTC
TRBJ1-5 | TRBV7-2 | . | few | CASSTQSSQPQHF | TGTGCCAGCAGTACACAGAGCTCTCAGCCCCAGCATTTT
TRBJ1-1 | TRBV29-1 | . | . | CSVEGTEGTEAFF | TGCAGCGTTGAAGGGACAGAGGGGACTGAAGCTTTCTTT
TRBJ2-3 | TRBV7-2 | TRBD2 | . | CASSLSGTSTDTQYF | TGTGCCAGCAGCCTTAGCGGGACTAGCACAGATACGCAGTATTTT
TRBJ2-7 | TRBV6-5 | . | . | CASSSPGYPYEQYF | TGTGCCAGCAGTTCCCCAGGGTATCCCTACGAGCAGTACTTC
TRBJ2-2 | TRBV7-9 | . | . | CASSQGTGELFF | TGTGCCAGCAGCCAGGGGACCGGGGAGCTGTTTTTT